This TCR beta chain derives from a study of cytomegalovirus exposure and HLA in healthy donors. Study-level points and caveats: By a later analysis, the bulk of CMV-associated TCR beta chains appeared HLA-restricted.

About this clone itself: Antigen specificity is unknown.

The CDR3 sequence is 14 residues long. V shed 2 bases and J shed 4 bases, with 9 bases lying between them. Germline CDR1 reads MGHDK; CDR2 reads SYGVNS. The study ran its PCR with 60 Vbeta and 13 Jbeta primers. Some clones are missing from TCRdb's copy, which holds only in-frame ones; the method was immunoSEQ multiplex PCR. The table has 170,000 or so clones, around 81% seen once; the top ten hold around 6%. The rearrangement links TRBV25-1 to TRBJ1-3, with no clear D. The receptor comes from a man aged 40-49 years in good health and CMV-seronegative. Sequenced: PBMCs. CDR3 DNA sequence: TGTGCCAGCAGTGAACGTACTATCGGAAACACCATATATTTT. It is translated as CASSERTIGNTIYF.